This T cell receptor (beta chain) is drawn from a study of blood T cell repertoires in COVID-19. As for the study in general: In each case, the material was cDNA or gDNA derived from T cells, B-cell-depleted T cells, or PBMCs.

Germline-derived CDR1 and CDR2 are MNHEY and SVGAGI. CDR3 length: 12 amino acids. V gave up 5 bases and J gave up 4 bases, with 6 bases separating them. Method: immunoSEQ multiplex PCR; TCRdb's copy keeps in-frame clones and lacks some. The sample comprises 56,000 or so clones, 88% of which are singletons, and approximately 18% rests with the top ten. The sequenced sample consisted of peripheral blood. This sequence joins TRBV6-5 and TRBJ2-1, with D uncertain. This sequence originates from a woman of 80 years or more with active COVID-19. CDR3 loop: CASSTLYNEQFF. CDR3 coding DNA: TGTGCCAGCAGTACCCTATACAATGAGCAGTTCTTC.